This T cell receptor beta chain was sequenced for a study of T cells in Graves' hyperthyroidism and ophthalmopathy. TCR beta CDR3 sequences were amplified from RNA transcripts. First-round RT-PCR targeting the TCR CDR3 was performed with the HTBI primer set. TCRdb recomputed calls from the multiplex PCR reads with MiXCR, one row per CDR3 protein. In the table there are nearly 750,000 distinct CDR3 sequences, about 35% of which are singletons. This clonotype was detected ten times or more. Sequencing was carried out using blood. This receptor was identified in a woman aged 40 to 55 with Graves' hyperthyroidism.

CDR3 in amino acids: CASSWSQYLFSGNTIYF. The CDR3 coding sequence is TGTGCCAGCAGTTGGTCACAATACCTTTTCTCTGGAAACACCATATATTTT. This chain joins TRBV6-6 and TRBJ1-3; D not certain. Germline V gene data show CDR1 as MNHNY and CDR2 as SVGAGI (reference sequence). V lost 4 bases to trimming and J lost 0 bases, with 16 bases between them. The CDR3 runs 17 residues.